This is a list of T cell receptor beta chains from one sample in a study of T cells expressing NK-cell markers. TCRdb reprocessed the 5' RACE reads and keeps a single row for each CDR3 protein, giving no DNA. The sample totals about 380,000 distinct CDR3 sequences. Material for sequencing was blood T cells: a sorted CD56 or NKG2C T cell subset, CD4+ or CD8+ T cells, or bulk PBMC T cells (not recorded which). These receptors came from a man aged 18 to 69 in good health. The CDR3 runs from the conserved cysteine through the conserved F or W.

16	TRBJ2-2	TRBV7-2	CASSPRGQGGAGELFF
15	TRBJ2-7	TRBV13	CASSLGAGKTYEQYF
13	TRBJ1-4	TRBV29-1	CSVARTLNEKLFF
16	TRBJ2-3	TRBV4-1	CASSQRPLRRTDTQYF
11	TRBJ1-2	TRBV5-1	CASRGERSYTF
14	TRBJ1-5	TRBV6-1	CASSPTDVGQPQHF
17	TRBJ2-7	TRBV10-3	CAISEGRMGEGVGEQYF
16	TRBJ2-2	TRBV9	CASSVQGGLNTGELFF
16	TRBJ2-3	TRBV29-1	CSVEEVGTSFTDTQYF
15	TRBJ2-7	TRBV3-1	CASSQDWGSNYEQYF
14	TRBJ2-2	TRBV7-7	CASSPTAPSGELFF
15	TRBJ2-5	TRBV3-1	CASSQSRDFQETQYF
16	TRBJ2-2	TRBV11-2	CASSLERTGGTGELFF
19	TRBJ2-2	TRBV15	CATRGRGKQIIDNTGELFF
14	TRBJ1-3	TRBV30	CAWAGGVSGNTIYF
15	TRBJ1-5	TRBV12-3/TRBV12-4	CASSLRGTLNQPQHF
15	TRBJ2-1	TRBV28	CASSWRQGARNEQFF
13	TRBJ2-7	TRBV27	CASSFPRSGEQYF
18	TRBJ2-3	TRBV20-1	CSALRWSGGRKYTDTQYF
12	TRBJ2-3	TRBV6-1	CASRRGGDTQYF
15	TRBJ2-5	TRBV5-1	CASSLRTGGVETQYF
15	TRBJ1-1	TRBV7-9	CASSPGGAGSTEAFF
13	TRBJ2-5	TRBV12-5	CASGPGPTETQYF
15	TRBJ1-4	TRBV18	CASSSTRATNEKLFF
13	TRBJ2-2	TRBV29-1	CSVTHFLSGELFF
15	TRBJ2-1	TRBV3-1	CASSQGGTGYNEQFF
17	TRBJ2-1	TRBV12-3/TRBV12-4	CASSFRTGRINHNEQFF
13	TRBJ2-7	TRBV18	CASFEDRGYEQYF
13	TRBJ2-7	TRBV4-1	CASSQEAGYEQYF
12	TRBJ2-6	TRBV28	CASRSGANVLTF
17	TRBJ1-3	TRBV12-3/TRBV12-4	CASSYRTTGTSGNTIYF
12	TRBJ2-4	TRBV28	CASSFRRNIQYF
13	TRBJ1-1	TRBV6-5	CASSYGYYTEAFF
14	TRBJ2-3	TRBV27	CASSRQGATDTQYF
18	TRBJ2-7	TRBV4-2	CASSQDARGRGSTDEQYF
14	TRBJ1-2	TRBV5-1	CASTSAGSSYGYTF
14	TRBJ1-1	TRBV6-1	CASIPGLMNTEAFF
17	TRBJ2-5	TRBV3-1	CASSAGLAGGPQETQYF
19	TRBJ2-5	TRBV3-1	CASRNTQGFGTGVQETQYF
18	TRBJ2-2	TRBV18	CASSPPASGAANTGELFF
14	TRBJ1-2	TRBV3-1	CASSPRQGIYGYTF
15	TRBJ1-5	TRBV7-2	CASSPRGLNNQPQHF
13	TRBJ2-7	TRBV7-6	CASGHVSSYEQYF
15	TRBJ2-3	TRBV3-1	CASSQDRRRADTQYF
16	TRBJ2-1	TRBV20-1	CSARDTGTGKYNEQFF
15	TRBJ2-1	TRBV7-6	CASSPGRGRGYEQFF
12	TRBJ2-7	TRBV20-1	CSALAGVDEQYF
13	TRBJ2-5	TRBV12-3/TRBV12-4	CASTLQGGETQYF
15	TRBJ2-2	TRBV15	CATSGDRGPRGELFF
19	TRBJ2-1	TRBV11-2	CASSTTGTAVSRGYNEQFF